This TCR beta chain emerged from a study of shared clonotypes between healthy human individuals. Produced via immunoSEQ multiplex PCR; TCRdb's table is partial and in-frame only. The data show approximately 590,000 clones, around 95% seen once. The naive CD8 subset, CD45RO-negative cells positively selected for CCR7, excluded terminally differentiated effector memory CD45RA+ cells. CDR1 SEHNR and CDR2 FQNEAQ come from the germline V gene (reference sequence). There are 17 residues in the CDR3. With V trimmed by 3 bases and J by 0 bases, 11 bases remained unmatched. The chain combines TRBV7-9 with TRBJ2-7; TRBD2 matches 7 bases. The sequencing sample was made of naive CD8+ T cells sorted from blood. This sequence was found in a young woman in good health. The CDR3 DNA is TGTGCCAGCAGCTTTCCGACCAGTGGCGGGGGCTCCTACGAGCAGTACTTC. This codes for CASSFPTSGGGSYEQYF.